A single T cell receptor beta chain is shown here with its context. This table comes from immunoSEQ multiplex PCR, and its TCRdb copy is limited to in-frame clones, with some not included. The sample contains 40,000 to 60,000 clones, about 63% of which appear only once. With 4 bases clipped from V and 2 bases from J, the junction kept 6 bases outside the gene matches. Germline CDR1 reads SNHLY; CDR2 reads FYNNEI. The CDR3 spans 15 residues. The data belong to a study of blood T cell repertoires in COVID-19. The sequenced material came from peripheral blood. This chain connects TRBV2 to TRBJ2-7; 9 nucleotides align to TRBD1. The clonotype was recovered from a woman in her 70s with acute or convalescent COVID-19. CDR3 coding DNA: TGTGCCAGCAGTGGGGGACAGGGTGATCCCTACGAGCAGTACTTC. The encoded protein is CASSGGQGDPYEQYF. Looking up the rest from reference TRBV2 and TRBJ2-7 gives the full variable domain: EPEVTQTPSHQVTQMGQEVILRCVPISNHLYFYWYRQILGQKVEFLVSFYNNEISEKSEIFDDQFSVERPDGSNFTLKIRSTKLEDSAMYFCASSGGQGDPYEQYFGPGTRLTVT.